This T cell receptor (beta chain) was sequenced during a study of blood T cell repertoires in COVID-19. Germline V gives CDR1 MNHEY, CDR2 SMNVEV (reference sequence). The length of the CDR3 is 13 residues. Trimming left V 5 bases short and J 7 bases short, with 15 bases between. Here immunoSEQ multiplex PCR was the method, and the copy in TCRdb shows in-frame clones only, minus some. This table has 250,000 to 350,000 clones, 86% appearing once. The sequence derives from a woman aged 50 to 65 with acute or convalescent COVID-19. The rearrangement joins TRBV27 to TRBJ2-7, with a tentative D call TRBD1 (5 bases). Sequencing input: peripheral blood. The CDR3 DNA reads TGTGCCAGCAGTCCCAGGGTCTATCGGGAGCAGTACTTC. It is translated as CASSPRVYREQYF.